The 27 T cell receptor beta chains below all came from one sample that was sequenced in a study of CD8+ T cells in alopecia areata listed by TCRdb under 2018. Library preparation employed the immunoSEQ multiplex PCR assay. For TCR sequencing, RNA was extracted from every sample and reverse transcribed into cDNA to serve as template. Drawn from immuneACCESS, this table holds only the in-frame rearrangements with V and J called that TCRdb kept. Clones are partly lost; checked studies trace under half to an unresolved V gene and leave the rest unexplained. Within this sample are about 180,000 clones, with 50% to 70% of them counted one time only. The ten largest clones represent over 1.5% of the sample. In the paper's terms, the time point label means: baseline before oral tofacitinib. Sample: CD4+ T cells sorted from blood, taken at week 0. The receptors shown here come from a human donor with alopecia areata.

The chain employs TRBV11-2 and TRBJ2-1, with unresolved D. Looked up from germline, CDR1 is SGHAT and CDR2 is FQNNGV. V lost 6 bases and J 10 bases, leaving 16 bases between the germline ends. The CDR3 consists of 13 residues. DNA for the CDR3: TGTGCCAGCAGTCCAGAACTGGGCCTGGAGCAGTTCTTC. Residues: CASSPELGLEQFF.

The chain uses TRBV7-2 and TRBJ1-4; D unresolved. The V end was cut by 2 bases, the J end by 4 bases, with 11 bases between. Per germline, CDR1 SGHTA and CDR2 FQGNSA. This CDR3 is 15 amino acids long. The CDR3 spells CASSLTRQYNEKLFF. In nucleotides, the CDR3 is TGTGCCAGCAGCTTAACGAGGCAATATAATGAAAAACTGTTTTTT.

V gene TRBV27 combines with J gene TRBJ1-2, with D maybe TRBD1 (6 bases). Trimming stripped 4 bases from V and 2 bases from J, with 11 bases between. The CDR3 runs to 14 residues. Germline loops: CDR1 MNHEY, CDR2 SMNVEV (reference sequence). In nucleotides, the CDR3 is TGTGCCAGCAGTTCAATGGACAGAAACTATGGCTACACCTTC. As protein: CASSSMDRNYGYTF.

CDR3 residues: CAWGRTAGLTDTQYF. CDR3 sequence (DNA): TGTGCCTGGGGGAGGACTGCGGGGTTGACAGATACGCAGTATTTT. V gene TRBV30 combines with J gene TRBJ2-3; D may be TRBD2 (6 bases). The CDR3 totals 15 residues. V was pared by 5 bases and J by 3 bases, with 18 bases between. The V gene's germline CDR1 is GTSNPN and CDR2 SVGIG (reference sequence).

In its sample, this clone was seen a few times. The chain is built from TRBV5-6 and TRBJ1-6; no clear D gene. With 0 bases removed from V and 0 bases from J, the gap between germline ends came to 4 bases. Per germline, CDR1 SGHDT and CDR2 YYEEEE. The CDR3 runs to 15 residues. CDR3 DNA sequence: TGTGCCAGCAGCTTGGACAGCTCCTATAATTCACCCCTCCACTTT. Translated, it gives CASSLDSSYNSPLHF.

This clone has only one observation. This sequence joins TRBV20-1 and TRBJ2-7; D gene ambiguous. Germline CDR1 DFQATT, CDR2 SNEGSKA (reference sequence). CDR3 length equals 11 residues. Between the trimmed V and J ends, which lost 6 bases and 4 bases, there was a span of 10 bases. As DNA, the CDR3 is TGCAGTGCCAAGGTTTTGTACGAGCAGTACTTC. It translates to CSAKVLYEQYF.

This clone has only a few counts. The rearrangement links TRBV7-2 to TRBJ2-1, with 9 bases lining up with TRBD1. This CDR3 has 16 residues. Germline values: CDR1 SGHTA, CDR2 FQGNSA. The trim removed 7 bases at V and 8 bases at J, leaving 15 bases unmatched. As DNA, the CDR3 is TGTGCCAGCACCACTCCAGCCCGACAGGGGGGAGATGAGCAGTTCTTC. It encodes CASTTPARQGGDEQFF.

This clone was found many times. The chain uses TRBV6-6 and TRBJ1-2; a possible D gene is TRBD1 (6 bases). V dropped 5 bases and J dropped 8 bases, with 18 bases sitting between them. Per the germline V gene, CDR1 is MNHNY and CDR2 is SVGAGI (reference sequence). The CDR3 length is 14 residues. CDR3 region: CASSPPGQKGGYTF. The CDR3 coding sequence is TGTGCCAGCAGTCCCCCTGGACAGAAGGGAGGCTACACCTTC.

This clone was picked up many times. The rearrangement links TRBV29-1 to TRBJ2-7; 9 positions agree with TRBD1. The junction had 9 bases not matched to a gene; V was cut back by 6 bases and J by 6 bases. CDR3 length: 13 residues. Germline V gives CDR1 SQVTM, CDR2 ANQGSEA. The CDR3 DNA is TGCAGCGTAGCCGGGACAGGGTCTTCCGAGCAGTACTTC. This encodes CSVAGTGSSEQYF.

V and J are TRBV29-1 and TRBJ1-1; D unresolved. V dropped 6 bases and J dropped 1 base, with 9 bases sitting between them. Germline assignment: CDR1 SQVTM and CDR2 ANQGSEA. The CDR3 has 12 residues. CDR3 sequence (DNA): TGCAGCGTCGACAATAAGAACACTGAAGCTTTCTTT. This encodes CSVDNKNTEAFF.

The chain employs TRBV7-3 and TRBJ2-1; TRBD1 aligns across 7 bases. The CDR3 covers 16 residues. CDR1 is SGHTA and CDR2 is FQGTGA in the germline V gene. V was pared by 4 bases and J by 4 bases, with 10 bases of the junction left unmatched. CDR3 sequence reads: CASSSTGTEPYNEQFF. CDR3 coding DNA: TGTGCCAGCAGCTCGACCGGGACAGAACCTTACAATGAGCAGTTCTTC. The variable domain in full, completed from reference TRBV7-3 and TRBJ2-1, reads GAGVSQTPSNKVTEKGKYVELRCDPISGHTALYWYRQSLGQGPEFLIYFQGTGAADDSGLPNDRFFAVRPEGSVSTLKIQRTERGDSAVYLCASSSTGTEPYNEQFFGPGTRLTVL.

A few counts support this clone. This sequence joins TRBV19 and TRBJ2-7; D perhaps matches TRBD1 (6 bases). The CDR3 runs to 14 residues. V was cut by 3 bases and J by 4 bases, with 13 bases left in between. The germline CDR1 and CDR2 sequences are LNHDA and SQIVND (reference sequence). The chain's CDR3 is CASSMPGAYYEQYF. Written as DNA, the CDR3 is TGTGCCAGTAGTATGCCAGGGGCTTATTACGAGCAGTACTTC.

The chain employs TRBV5-1 and TRBJ2-7, with D unresolved. Deletions cut 0 bases from V and 5 bases from J, with 6 bases between. The CDR3 covers 12 residues. Germline CDR1 reads SGHRS; CDR2 reads YFSETQ. CDR3 in amino acids: CASSLDIHEQYF. The CDR3 DNA follows: TGCGCCAGCAGCTTGGACATCCACGAGCAGTACTTC.

This chain uses TRBV10-3 with TRBJ1-1; D may be TRBD1 (5 bases). This CDR3 has 16 amino acids. Trimming shortened V by 1 base and J by 2 bases, and 14 bases separated the two germline ends. The germline V gene encodes CDR1 ENHRY and CDR2 SYGVKD. CDR3 coding DNA: TGTGCCATCAGTGAGTGGGTGGGGACGGAAAACACTGAAGCTTTCTTT. As protein: CAISEWVGTENTEAFF.

This sequence joins TRBV25-1 and TRBJ2-1, with D unresolved. CDR3 length equals 15 residues. Germline CDR1 and CDR2: MGHDK and SYGVNS. V shed 5 bases and J shed 1 base, with 12 bases lying between them. The CDR3 bases are TGTGCCAGCAGTCCCCCCTCCGAATCCTACAATGAGCAGTTCTTC. This encodes CASSPPSESYNEQFF.

In this sample, this clone turned up a few times. J is TRBJ2-7 and V is TRBV29-1; possibly TRBD1 or TRBD2 for D (5 bases each). Germline V lookup: CDR1 SQVTM, CDR2 ANQGSEA. Trimming cost V 4 bases and J 5 bases, with 12 bases left between them. CDR3 length equals 12 residues. The CDR3 here is CSVGGLINEQYF. The DNA of the CDR3 is TGCAGCGTTGGGGGGTTAATCAACGAGCAGTACTTC.

The rearrangement joins TRBV29-1 to TRBJ1-2, with D maybe TRBD1 (5 bases). The CDR3 is 15 amino acids. Germline loops: CDR1 SQVTM, CDR2 ANQGSEA. V was cut by 0 bases and J by 8 bases, with 19 bases left in between. The CDR3, as DNA: TGCAGCGTTGAAGATGCTGGTTCAGGGAGGCAGGGCTACACCTTC. Translation: CSVEDAGSGRQGYTF.

This clone was detected only a few times. This chain joins TRBV7-2 and TRBJ2-3, with D unresolved. Trimming took 4 bases from V and 0 from J, leaving 11 bases between them. The CDR3 is 15 amino acids. Per the germline V gene, CDR1 is SGHTA and CDR2 is FQGNSA. The CDR3 reads CASSSWTASTDTQYF. The DNA of the CDR3 is TGTGCCAGCAGCTCTTGGACGGCTAGCACAGATACGCAGTATTTT.

J is TRBJ2-2 and V is TRBV10-2; D is uncertain. The germline gives CDR1 WSHSY, CDR2 SAAADI. This CDR3 has 12 residues. The ends were cut back, 6 bases at V and 5 bases at J, with 7 bases in the middle. The CDR3 spells CASRTRTGELFF. The CDR3 DNA follows: TGCGCCAGCAGGACCAGAACCGGGGAGCTGTTTTTT.

This chain uses TRBV9 with TRBJ2-7; TRBD2 is a possible D gene (5 bases). The germline V and J ends were trimmed by 2 bases and 5 bases, with 11 bases remaining between them. Germline lookup yields CDR1 SGDLS and CDR2 YYNGEE. CDR3 length: 13 residues. This chain's CDR3 is CASSVGLRHEQYF. CDR3 DNA sequence: TGTGCCAGCAGCGTCGGACTGCGCCACGAGCAGTACTTC. The full variable domain, in which reference TRBV9 and TRBJ2-7 provide the parts outside the CDR3, is DSGVTQTPKHLITATGQRVTLRCSPRSGDLSVYWYQQSLDQGLQFLIQYYNGEERAKGNILERFSAQQFPDLHSELNLSSLELGDSALYFCASSVGLRHEQYFGPGTRLTVT.

The chain carries TRBV18 and TRBJ1-1, with D uncertain. Germline values: CDR1 KGHSH, CDR2 LQKENI. V lost 4 bases to trimming and J lost 2 bases, with 14 bases between them. The CDR3 runs to 15 residues. The CDR3 here is CASSLKVVDNTEAFF. The CDR3 DNA is TGTGCCAGCTCACTAAAAGTGGTAGACAACACTGAAGCTTTCTTT.

The chain combines TRBV29-1 with TRBJ2-7, with D possibly being TRBD1 or TRBD2 (5 bases each). This CDR3 comprises 14 residues. Trimming left V 4 bases short and J 5 bases short, with 18 bases between. Germline values: CDR1 SQVTM, CDR2 ANQGSEA. Written as DNA, the CDR3 is TGCAGCGTTGCCGAACCCTCCGGGACCCACGAGCAGTACTTC. Protein sequence: CSVAEPSGTHEQYF.

The genes are TRBV29-1 and TRBJ1-1; D call uncertain. This CDR3 comprises 14 residues. V dropped 4 bases and J dropped 0 bases, with 12 bases sitting between them. Germline V CDR1 and CDR2: SQVTM, ANQGSEA. CDR3 DNA sequence: TGCAGCGTTGCAGGCTTTTGGATGAACACTGAAGCTTTCTTT. Translation: CSVAGFWMNTEAFF.

This clone was seen once. This chain connects TRBV5-6 to TRBJ2-1, with unresolved D. Germline V lookup: CDR1 SGHDT, CDR2 YYEEEE. V gave up 4 bases and J gave up 3 bases, with 23 bases separating them. The CDR3 runs to 18 residues. CDR3 region: CASSLPQPPAMVYNEQFF. The CDR3 DNA is TGTGCCAGCAGCCTACCCCAACCTCCAGCGATGGTCTACAATGAGCAGTTCTTC.

The genes are TRBV29-1 and TRBJ1-4, with a weak D call TRBD1 (5 bases). V lost 4 bases and J lost 4, with 13 bases in between. The CDR3 is made up of 14 amino acids. Per germline, CDR1 SQVTM and CDR2 ANQGSEA. The CDR3 loop reads CSVAGGPSNEKLFF. The CDR3, as DNA: TGCAGCGTTGCGGGGGGACCAAGTAATGAAAAACTGTTTTTT. Together with reference TRBV29-1 and TRBJ1-4, the CDR3 gives the full variable domain: SAVISQKPSRDICQRGTSLTIQCQVDSQVTMMFWYRQQPGQSLTLIATANQGSEATYESGFVIDKFPISRPNLTFSTLTVSNMSPEDSSIYLCSVAGGPSNEKLFFGSGTQLSVL.

The chain links TRBV7-2 to TRBJ2-1; D is uncertain. The CDR3 totals 13 residues. The germline V gene encodes CDR1 SGHTA and CDR2 FQGNSA. V was clipped by 4 bases and J by 0 bases, with 4 bases between them. CDR3 nucleotides: TGTGCCAGCAGCTATAGCTCCTACAATGAGCAGTTCTTC. This translates into CASSYSSYNEQFF.

As DNA, the CDR3 is TGTGCCAGCAGCGGCTACCAAGAGACCCAGTACTTC. Translating it yields CASSGYQETQYF. The rearrangement links TRBV2 to TRBJ2-5; no definite D call. CDR3 length: 12 residues. The germline V gene has CDR1 SNHLY and CDR2 FYNNEI. V was clipped by 6 bases and J by 0 bases, with 5 bases between them.